This T cell receptor (beta chain) was recovered during a study of blood T cell repertoires in COVID-19. Study in general: There were acute and convalescent COVID-19 samples, and they came from the United States, Italy and Spain.

This study enrolled people aged 18 to 89 from roughly 24 US geographic areas. Cohort placement rested on clinical history that participants reported themselves. Germline V gene lookup returns CDR1 SGHTA and CDR2 FQGNSA. This CDR3 comprises 16 residues. V dropped 2 bases and J dropped 4 bases, with 18 bases sitting between them. Original processing methods: Amplification with reference gene primers provided the estimates of nucleated cell counts. Sequencing was performed with immunoSEQ multiplex PCR; in TCRdb, only in-frame clones are kept and a portion is missing. V and J calls and clone size are given by that table; D and trimming were obtained from the DNA. The data show some 240,000 clones, with 80% to 85% seen just once and 3.4% held by the top ten.

The sample taken for sequencing was PBMCs or T cells enriched from blood (not recorded which). The TCR originated in a man aged 45-65 years who had recovered from COVID-19. The rearrangement links TRBV7-2 to TRBJ2-7; D is perhaps TRBD1 (6 bases). CDR3 sequence reads: CASSLFSFGDKYEQYF. In DNA form, the CDR3 reads TGTGCCAGCAGCTTATTTTCGTTCGGGGACAAATACGAGCAGTACTTC.